These 27 T cell receptor beta chains originate from one sample sequenced in a study of cytomegalovirus exposure and HLA in healthy donors (dated by TCRdb to 2015 to 2018). Library preparation was by the immunoSEQ multiplex PCR assay. For the multiplex PCR, a mixture combining 60 forward primers for TCR Vbeta segments and 13 reverse primers for TCR Jbeta segments was used. TCRdb took over this immuneACCESS table, retaining in-frame rearrangements with V and J assigned. Such tables are incomplete; in checked studies, under half of the missing clones stem from an unresolved V gene, and the remainder is unexplained. The sample's records list roughly 55,000 clones. The ten largest clones add up to 11% of the sample. Sequenced input: PBMCs. These receptors were obtained from a woman aged 45-60 years in good health and CMV-seropositive.

Note on this clone: Within the sample, other DNA sequences also encode this same CDR3. This chain uses TRBV7-2 with TRBJ2-7; D is possibly TRBD1 (6 bases). This CDR3 comprises 12 residues. The V end was cut by 6 bases, the J end by 3 bases, with 9 bases between. Germline V gene data show CDR1 as SGHTA and CDR2 as FQGNSA. In nucleotides, the CDR3 is TGTGCCAGCAGTTCACAGGGCTACGAGCAGTACTTC. It codes for CASSSQGYEQYF.

J is TRBJ1-6 and V is TRBV10-3, with 9 bases identical to TRBD1. CDR1 is ENHRY and CDR2 is SYGVKD in the germline V gene. CDR3 size: 15 residues. Germline trimming cut 6 bases from V and 10 bases from J; bases unmatched to any gene: 10. CDR3: CAIRGTGGAESPLHF. As DNA, the CDR3 is TGTGCCATCAGGGGAACAGGGGGCGCCGAATCACCCCTCCACTTT.

This chain links TRBV5-1 with TRBJ2-5, with D possibly TRBD2 on 6 matching bases. Germline CDR1 SGHRS, CDR2 YFSETQ. The CDR3 runs to 15 residues. The ends were cut back, 0 bases at V and 4 bases at J, with 13 bases in the middle. This chain's CDR3 is CASSLDGGRGETQYF. The CDR3 DNA reads as TGCGCCAGCAGCTTGGACGGAGGGCGTGGAGAGACCCAGTACTTC. The complete variable domain, with remaining parts taken from reference TRBV5-1 and TRBJ2-5, reads KAGVTQTPRYLIKTRGQQVTLSCSPISGHRSVSWYQQTPGQGLQFLFEYFSETQRNKGNFPGRFSGRQFSNSRSEMNVSTLELGDSALYLCASSLDGGRGETQYFGPGTRLLVL.

V usage is TRBV2 and J usage is TRBJ2-1; 10 bases align to TRBD2. The junction had 4 bases not matched to a gene; V was cut back by 7 bases and J by 7 bases. Germline values: CDR1 SNHLY, CDR2 FYNNEI. The CDR3 consists of 13 residues. The chain's CDR3 is CASTLLAGNEQFF. The DNA for the CDR3 is TGTGCCAGCACTCTACTAGCGGGAAATGAGCAGTTCTTC.

The chain is built from TRBV12-5 and TRBJ2-1, with D possibly TRBD2 on 6 matching bases. The CDR3 covers 12 residues. V gave up 6 bases and J gave up 10 bases, with 13 bases separating them. Per germline, CDR1 LGHNT and CDR2 FRNRAP. The chain's CDR3 is CASGRGVWEQFF. Here the CDR3 DNA reads TGTGCTAGTGGCCGCGGGGTTTGGGAGCAGTTCTTC.

V and J are TRBV5-4 and TRBJ1-1, with TRBD1 matching over 7 bases. CDR3 size: 12 residues. V gave up 3 bases and J gave up 5 bases; unmatched junction bases: 1. Germline CDR1 SGHNT, CDR2 YYREEE (reference sequence). The CDR3 sequence is CASSWGQTEAFF. In DNA form, the CDR3 reads TGTGCCAGCAGCTGGGGACAGACTGAAGCTTTCTTT.

The chain uses TRBV5-4 and TRBJ2-3, with D possibly TRBD2 on 5 matching bases. V was trimmed by 4 bases and J by 2 bases, leaving 11 bases between them. There are 14 residues in the CDR3. From germline, CDR1 is SGHNT and CDR2 YYREEE (reference sequence). CDR3: CASSGNGLTDTQYF. CDR3 nucleotides: TGTGCCAGCAGCGGAAACGGACTCACAGATACGCAGTATTTT.

CDR3 DNA: TGTGCCATCACCCAGGGGCAGGGGATGGGAAATCAGCCCCAGCATTTT. Its translation is CAITQGQGMGNQPQHF. This chain connects TRBV10-3 to TRBJ1-5, with D maybe TRBD1 (6 bases). The CDR3 spans 16 residues. Germline CDR1 is ENHRY and CDR2 is SYGVKD. V was pared by 7 bases and J by 4 bases, with 20 bases between.

The CDR3 region is CASSLQSTEAFF. DNA of the CDR3: TGTGCCAGCAGTTTACAGTCCACTGAAGCTTTCTTT. The chain couples TRBV6-1 to TRBJ1-1; D gene unclear. Germline lookup yields CDR1 MNHNS and CDR2 SASEGT. This CDR3 has 12 residues. V was trimmed by 5 bases and J by 4 bases, leaving 8 bases between them.

DNA of the CDR3: TGTGCCAGCTCACCAATCCCGGGGACAGGGGTCGAGCAGTACTTC. It is translated as CASSPIPGTGVEQYF. The chain carries TRBV18 and TRBJ2-7; 10 nucleotides align to TRBD1. The CDR3 has 15 amino acids. Trimming at V came to 2 bases and at J to 6 bases, leaving 7 bases not matched to a gene. Germline V gene lookup returns CDR1 KGHSH and CDR2 LQKENI.

This chain links TRBV5-1 with TRBJ2-1, with 7 bases fitting TRBD1. CDR1 is SGHRS and CDR2 is YFSETQ in the germline V gene. The CDR3 has 14 amino acids. The junction had 3 bases not matched to a gene; V was cut back by 2 bases and J by 4 bases. CDR3 loop: CASSLQGSYNEQFF. CDR3 DNA: TGCGCCAGCAGCTTACAGGGGTCTTACAATGAGCAGTTCTTC.

The genes are TRBV7-9 and TRBJ2-5; D ambiguous. The V end lost 4 bases, the J end lost 5 bases, and 11 bases lay between the germline ends. Germline CDR1 reads SEHNR; CDR2 reads FQNEAQ (reference sequence). The CDR3 is 13 amino acids. The CDR3 protein is CASSSSVRETQYF. CDR3 coding DNA: TGTGCCAGCAGCTCGTCGGTGAGGGAGACCCAGTACTTC.

The chain has TRBV4-3 and TRBJ2-7, with D possibly matching TRBD1 (6 bases). V lost 3 bases to trimming and J lost 3 bases, with 15 bases between them. The germline CDR1 and CDR2 sequences are LGHNA and YSLEER. The CDR3 is 15 amino acids. CDR3 sequence: CASSQDRDTYYEQYF. The CDR3 coding sequence is TGCGCCAGCAGCCAGGACCGGGACACCTACTACGAGCAGTACTTC.

This sequence joins TRBV20-1 and TRBJ1-6; weak D call: TRBD1 (6 bases). The germline gives CDR1 DFQATT, CDR2 SNEGSKA (reference sequence). CDR3 size: 10 residues. Trimming left V 4 bases short and J 15 bases short, with 10 bases between. This CDR3 is CSAMGHYLHF. The DNA of the CDR3 is TGCAGTGCTATGGGACACTACCTCCACTTT.

The chain carries TRBV2 and TRBJ2-6; 9 bases match TRBD1. The junction had 5 bases not matched to a gene; V was cut back by 6 bases and J by 2 bases. Germline assignment: CDR1 SNHLY and CDR2 FYNNEI. This CDR3 is built from 16 residues. CDR3: CASSQQGATGANVLTF. CDR3 nucleotide sequence: TGTGCCAGCAGCCAACAGGGGGCAACTGGGGCCAACGTCCTGACTTTC.

This chain links TRBV29-1 with TRBJ2-7, with 7 bases fitting TRBD1. CDR3 length equals 15 residues. With V trimmed by 3 bases and J by 4 bases, 12 bases remained unmatched. CDR1 SQVTM and CDR2 ANQGSEA come from the germline V gene. CDR3 protein: CSVEFRDRVGYEQYF. As DNA, the CDR3 is TGCAGCGTTGAGTTCCGCGACAGGGTGGGTTACGAGCAGTACTTC.

Worth noting for this clone: The junction differs from germline at one of its ends, possibly a read error. This sample includes further DNA sequences coding for the same CDR3. In DNA form, the CDR3 reads TGCGCCAGCAGCCCCGAGAGGATGAGCAATCAGCCCCAGCATTTT. Translated, it gives CASSPERMSNQPQHF. This chain uses TRBV28 with TRBJ1-5; D is unresolved. The CDR3 runs to 15 residues. Germline assignment: CDR1 MDHEN and CDR2 SYDVKM.

CDR3 sequence: CASNPRDTGPAFF. Written as DNA, the CDR3 is TGTGCCAGCAACCCCCGGGACACGGGTCCAGCTTTCTTT. The gene calls are TRBV5-6 and TRBJ1-1; D is possibly TRBD1 (6 bases). V lost 6 bases, J lost 10 bases, and 19 bases lay in between. The CDR3 sequence is 13 residues long. The germline CDR1 and CDR2 sequences are SGHDT and YYEEEE.

CDR3 sequence (DNA): TGTGCCACCAGCAGGGCTAGGGGCCATAGCAATCAGCCCCAGCATTTT. Translation gives CATSRARGHSNQPQHF. The chain uses TRBV15 and TRBJ1-5, with a possible D match to TRBD1 (5 bases). The CDR3 sequence is 16 residues long. Germline lookup yields CDR1 LNHNV and CDR2 YYDKDF (reference sequence). The germline V and J ends were trimmed by 3 bases and 0 bases, with 12 bases remaining between them. Combining the CDR3 with reference TRBV15 and TRBJ1-5 gives the whole variable domain DAMVIQNPRYQVTQFGKPVTLSCSQTLNHNVMYWYQQKSSQAPKLLFHYYDKDFNNEADTPDNFQSRRPNTSFCFLDIRSPGLGDTAMYLCATSRARGHSNQPQHFGDGTRLSIL.

The V gene is TRBV6-5, the J gene TRBJ1-2; D unclear. The CDR3 sequence is 11 residues long. Trimming removed 5 bases from V and 8 bases from J, with 9 bases in between. Germline V CDR1 and CDR2: MNHEY, SVGAGI. In DNA, the CDR3 is TGTGCCAGCAGTGTCGGGGTCGGCTACACCTTC. This codes for CASSVGVGYTF.

The V gene is TRBV7-9, the J gene TRBJ1-1; possibly TRBD1 for D (6 bases). Trimming pared 3 bases from V and 0 bases from J, leaving 11 bases between. Germline V CDR1 and CDR2: SEHNR, FQNEAQ (reference sequence). The CDR3 runs 15 residues. This chain's CDR3 is CASSFVQGLNTEAFF. The CDR3 DNA is TGTGCCAGCAGCTTTGTTCAGGGGCTGAACACTGAAGCTTTCTTT.

The chain links TRBV6-4 to TRBJ2-3, with a weak D call TRBD2 (6 bases). This CDR3 has 11 amino acids. Germline CDR1 reads MRHNA; CDR2 reads SNTAGT. The germline V and J ends were trimmed by 6 bases and 7 bases, with 8 bases remaining between them. This CDR3 is CASREGHTQYF. The DNA for the CDR3 is TGTGCCAGCAGGGAGGGTCATACGCAGTATTTT.

The chain uses TRBV4-1 and TRBJ2-7, with TRBD1 identical over 9 bases. The J segment lost 8 bases and the V segment lost 0 bases, leaving 14 bases of the junction unmatched. The CDR3 is 17 residues long. In germline, CDR1 is MGHRA, CDR2 YSYEKL. As DNA, the CDR3 is TGCGCCAGCAGCCAAGATCCACGGGTACAGGGGGCGAGTAAGCAGTACTTC. Amino acids: CASSQDPRVQGASKQYF.

The V and J genes are TRBV6-5 and TRBJ2-1; 10 bases fit TRBD1. Germline lookup yields CDR1 MNHEY and CDR2 SVGAGI. The CDR3 sequence is 12 residues long. Trimming removed 4 bases from V and 15 bases from J; junction bases left unmatched: 6. The CDR3 is CASSLGQGPPFF. For the CDR3, the DNA is TGTGCCAGCAGTTTGGGACAGGGGCCTCCGTTCTTC.

J is TRBJ1-2 and V is TRBV6-5; D unclear. V lost 2 bases, J lost 6 bases, and 10 bases lay in between. The length of the CDR3 is 13 residues. In germline, CDR1 is MNHEY, CDR2 SVGAGI. The CDR3: CASSYGEVDGYTF. CDR3 sequence (DNA): TGTGCCAGCAGTTACGGGGAGGTCGATGGCTACACCTTC.

This sequence joins TRBV30 and TRBJ2-2; the D is unclear. The CDR3 has 14 amino acids. Germline CDR1 is GTSNPN and CDR2 is SVGIG (reference sequence). V was shortened by 0 bases and J by 6 bases, with 11 bases between the two germline ends. CDR3 DNA: TGTGCCTGGAGTGTACAACAGTACCCCGGGGAGCTGTTTTTT. Its translation: CAWSVQQYPGELFF.

V and J are TRBV28 and TRBJ1-1; maybe TRBD1 (6 bases). Trimming stripped 3 bases from V and 11 bases from J, with 10 bases between. The CDR3 sequence is 11 residues long. Germline CDR1 MDHEN, CDR2 SYDVKM. This CDR3 is CASSLGHAAFF. In DNA form, the CDR3 reads TGTGCCAGCAGTTTGGGACATGCGGCTTTCTTT.